The 2 T cell receptor beta chains listed next were all sequenced from one sample in a study of cytomegalovirus exposure and HLA in healthy donors. PCR was performed using 60 Vbeta and 13 Jbeta primers. Using immunoSEQ multiplex PCR, the repertoire was profiled, and TCRdb retains in-frame clones only, with some absent. The table shows approximately 140,000 clones, with 55% to 80% occurring only once. Sequencing input: PBMCs. The receptors were sampled from a woman in her sixties in good health and CMV-seropositive.

In this sample, this clone turned up a few times. This chain uses TRBV5-6 with TRBJ1-1; 7 bases line up with TRBD1. CDR1 is SGHDT and CDR2 is YYEEEE in the germline V gene. V shed 2 bases and J 0 bases; nucleotides not matched to a gene: 1. CDR3 length equals 14 residues. CDR3 sequence: CASSFDRVNTEAFF. The DNA of the CDR3 is TGTGCCAGCAGCTTTGACAGGGTGAACACTGAAGCTTTCTTT.

This clone was observed a few times. The rearrangement uses TRBV27 and TRBJ2-5; TRBD1 aligns across 9 bases. This CDR3 has 13 amino acids. From germline, CDR1 is MNHEY and CDR2 SMNVEV (reference sequence). After removal of 10 bases from V and 6 bases from J, the junction contained 9 bases not matched to a gene. CDR3: CATAWDRVQTQYF. CDR3 coding DNA: TGTGCCACCGCGTGGGACAGGGTGCAGACCCAGTACTTC.